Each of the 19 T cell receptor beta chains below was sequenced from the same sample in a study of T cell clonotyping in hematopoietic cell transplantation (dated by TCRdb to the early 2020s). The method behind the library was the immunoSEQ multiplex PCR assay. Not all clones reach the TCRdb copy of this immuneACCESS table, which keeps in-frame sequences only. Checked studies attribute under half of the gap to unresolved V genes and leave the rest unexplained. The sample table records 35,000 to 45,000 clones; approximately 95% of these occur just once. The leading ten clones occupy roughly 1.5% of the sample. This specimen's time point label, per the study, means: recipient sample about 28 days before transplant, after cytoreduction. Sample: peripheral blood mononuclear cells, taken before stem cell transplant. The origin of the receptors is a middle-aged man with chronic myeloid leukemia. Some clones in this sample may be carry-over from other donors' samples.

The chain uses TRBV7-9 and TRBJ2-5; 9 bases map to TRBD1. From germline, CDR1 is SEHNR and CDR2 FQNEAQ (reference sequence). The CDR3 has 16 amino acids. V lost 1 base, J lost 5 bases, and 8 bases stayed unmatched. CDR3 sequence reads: CASSLGTGASGETQYF. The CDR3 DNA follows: TGTGCCAGCAGCTTAGGGACAGGGGCGTCGGGGGAGACCCAGTACTTC.

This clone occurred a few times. The CDR3 DNA sequence: TGTGCCAGCAGCCCCTGGGGGGCAGGGAGGAACTATGGCTACACCTTC. Residues: CASSPWGAGRNYGYTF. The rearrangement links TRBV25-1 to TRBJ1-2, with a weak D call TRBD1 (6 bases). This CDR3 is 16 amino acids long. The V gene's germline CDR1 is MGHDK and CDR2 SYGVNS. The germline V and J ends were trimmed by 6 bases and 2 bases, with 19 bases remaining between them.

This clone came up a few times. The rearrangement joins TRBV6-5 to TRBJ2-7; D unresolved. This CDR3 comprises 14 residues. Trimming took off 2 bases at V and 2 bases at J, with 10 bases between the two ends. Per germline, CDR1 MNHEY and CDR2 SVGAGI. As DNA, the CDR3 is TGTGCCAGCAGTTACGAAGCTACCCCCTACGAGCAGTACTTC. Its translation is CASSYEATPYEQYF.

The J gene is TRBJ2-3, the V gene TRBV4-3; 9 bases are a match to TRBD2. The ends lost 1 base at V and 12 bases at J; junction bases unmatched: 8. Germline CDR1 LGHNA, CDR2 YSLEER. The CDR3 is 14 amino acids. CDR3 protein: CASSQGPSGGFQYF. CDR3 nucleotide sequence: TGCGCCAGCAGCCAAGGCCCCAGCGGGGGGTTTCAGTATTTT.

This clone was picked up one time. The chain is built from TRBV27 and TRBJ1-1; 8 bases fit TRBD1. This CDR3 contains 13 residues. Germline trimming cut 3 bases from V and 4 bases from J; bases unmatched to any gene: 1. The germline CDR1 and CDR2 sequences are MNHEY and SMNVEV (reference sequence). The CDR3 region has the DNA TGTGCCAGCAGTTTTACAGGGGGCACTGAAGCTTTCTTT. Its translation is CASSFTGGTEAFF.

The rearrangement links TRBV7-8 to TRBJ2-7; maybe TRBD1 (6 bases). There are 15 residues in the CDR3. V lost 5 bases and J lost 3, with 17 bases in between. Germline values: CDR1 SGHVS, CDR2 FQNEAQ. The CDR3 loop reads CASSPARGTVYEQYF. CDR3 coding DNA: TGTGCCAGCAGCCCGGCCAGGGGTACGGTCTACGAGCAGTACTTC. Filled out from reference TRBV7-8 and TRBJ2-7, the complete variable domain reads GAGVSQSPRYKVAKRGQDVALRCDPISGHVSLFWYQQALGQGPEFLTYFQNEAQLDKSGLPSDRFFAERPEGSVSTLKIQRTQQEDSAVYLCASSPARGTVYEQYFGPGTRLTVT.

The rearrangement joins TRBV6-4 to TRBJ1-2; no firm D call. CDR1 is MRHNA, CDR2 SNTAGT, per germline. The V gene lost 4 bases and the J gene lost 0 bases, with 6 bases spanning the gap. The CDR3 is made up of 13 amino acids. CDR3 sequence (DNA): TGTGCCAGCAGTGGGCGTTCTAACTATGGCTACACCTTC. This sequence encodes CASSGRSNYGYTF.

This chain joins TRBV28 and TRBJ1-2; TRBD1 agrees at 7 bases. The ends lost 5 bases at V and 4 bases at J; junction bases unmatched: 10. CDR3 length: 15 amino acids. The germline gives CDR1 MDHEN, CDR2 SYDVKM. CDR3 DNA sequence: TGTGCCAGCAGTCTTCGACAGGGCTTTTCCTATGGCTACACCTTC. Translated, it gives CASSLRQGFSYGYTF.

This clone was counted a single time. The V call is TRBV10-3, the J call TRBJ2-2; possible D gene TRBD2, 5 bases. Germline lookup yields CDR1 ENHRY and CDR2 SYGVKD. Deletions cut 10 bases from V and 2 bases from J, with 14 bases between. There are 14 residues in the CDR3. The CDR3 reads CASRMAGNTGELFF. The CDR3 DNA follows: TGTGCCAGCCGGATGGCGGGTAACACCGGGGAGCTGTTTTTT.

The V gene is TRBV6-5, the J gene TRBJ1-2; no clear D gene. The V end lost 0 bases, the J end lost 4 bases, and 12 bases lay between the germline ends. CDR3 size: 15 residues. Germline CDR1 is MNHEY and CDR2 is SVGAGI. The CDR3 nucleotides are TGTGCCAGCAGTTACTCCCACTCAGTAACCTATGGCTACACCTTC. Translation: CASSYSHSVTYGYTF.

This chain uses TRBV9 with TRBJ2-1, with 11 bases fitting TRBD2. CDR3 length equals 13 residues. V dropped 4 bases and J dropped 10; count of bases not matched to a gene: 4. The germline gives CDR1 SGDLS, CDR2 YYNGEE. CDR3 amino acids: CASSPRLAGEQFF. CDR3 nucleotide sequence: TGTGCCAGCAGCCCCAGACTAGCGGGGGAGCAGTTCTTC.

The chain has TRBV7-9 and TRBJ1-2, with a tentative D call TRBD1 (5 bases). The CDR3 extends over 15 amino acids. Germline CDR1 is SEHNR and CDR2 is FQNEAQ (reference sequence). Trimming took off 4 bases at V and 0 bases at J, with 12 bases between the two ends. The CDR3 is CASSSMDTSNYGYTF. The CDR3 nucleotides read TGTGCCAGCAGCTCTATGGACACCTCTAACTATGGCTACACCTTC.

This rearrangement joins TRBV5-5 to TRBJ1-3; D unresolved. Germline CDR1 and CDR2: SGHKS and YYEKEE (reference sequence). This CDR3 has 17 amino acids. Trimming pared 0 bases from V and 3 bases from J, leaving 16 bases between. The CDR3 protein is CASSLGPVFAGGNTIYF. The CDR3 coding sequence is TGTGCCAGCAGCTTGGGACCGGTATTCGCTGGTGGAAACACCATATATTTT. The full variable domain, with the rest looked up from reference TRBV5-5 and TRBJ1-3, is DAGVTQSPTHLIKTRGQQVTLRCSPISGHKSVSWYQQVLGQGPQFIFQYYEKEERGRGNFPDRFSARQFPNYSSELNVNALLLGDSALYLCASSLGPVFAGGNTIYFGEGSWLTVV.

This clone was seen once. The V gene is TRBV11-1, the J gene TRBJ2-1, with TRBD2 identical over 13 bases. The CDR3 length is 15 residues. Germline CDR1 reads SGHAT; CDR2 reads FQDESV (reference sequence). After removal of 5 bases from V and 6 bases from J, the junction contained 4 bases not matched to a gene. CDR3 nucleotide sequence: TGTGCCAGCAGCCCCCGACTAGCGGGGGGCAATGAGCAGTTCTTC. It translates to CASSPRLAGGNEQFF.

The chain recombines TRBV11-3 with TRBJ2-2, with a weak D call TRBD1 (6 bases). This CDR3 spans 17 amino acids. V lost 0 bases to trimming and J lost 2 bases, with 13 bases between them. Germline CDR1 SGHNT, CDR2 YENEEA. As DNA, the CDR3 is TGTGCCAGCAGCTTAGAGTCCGGGACACTAAACACCGGGGAGCTGTTTTTT. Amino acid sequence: CASSLESGTLNTGELFF.

The CDR3 region is CASSFPRAYWRGRNQPQHF. CDR3 nucleotides: TGTGCCAGCAGTTTCCCCAGGGCTTATTGGAGGGGGCGAAATCAGCCCCAGCATTTT. The J gene is TRBJ1-5, the V gene TRBV28; 7 nucleotides align to TRBD1. V trimming: 3 bases; J trimming: 4 bases; junction bases outside the gene matches: 18. Germline CDR1 reads MDHEN; CDR2 reads SYDVKM. The CDR3 covers 19 residues.

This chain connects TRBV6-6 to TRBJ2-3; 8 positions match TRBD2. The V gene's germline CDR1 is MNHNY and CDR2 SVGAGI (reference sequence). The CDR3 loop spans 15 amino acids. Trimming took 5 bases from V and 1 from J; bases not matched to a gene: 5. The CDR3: CASSHSGGGTDTQYF. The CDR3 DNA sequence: TGTGCCAGCAGTCATTCGGGGGGGGGCACAGATACGCAGTATTTT.

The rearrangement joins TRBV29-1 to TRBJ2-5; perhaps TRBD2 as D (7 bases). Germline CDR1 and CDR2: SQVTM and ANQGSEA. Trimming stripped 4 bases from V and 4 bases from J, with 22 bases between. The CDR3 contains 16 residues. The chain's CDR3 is CSVVKEGGAYAETQYF. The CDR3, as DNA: TGCAGCGTTGTCAAGGAGGGGGGGGCCTACGCAGAGACCCAGTACTTC.

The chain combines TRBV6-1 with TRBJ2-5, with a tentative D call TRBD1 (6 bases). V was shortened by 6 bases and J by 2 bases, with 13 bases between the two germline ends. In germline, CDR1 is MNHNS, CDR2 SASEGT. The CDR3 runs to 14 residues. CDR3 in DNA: TGTGCCAGCAGCCGGGACACTCTACAAGAGACCCAGTACTTC. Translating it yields CASSRDTLQETQYF.